There are many counts of the clone carrying this T cell receptor (beta chain). Its antigen is undetermined. The record originates from a study of liver allograft versus peripheral blood T cells. Background on the study: Graft-liver T cell receptor repertoires were compared against recipient peripheral blood repertoires. Study-wide findings and caveats: There were reportedly differences between T cell receptor repertoires inside liver allografts and those in peripheral blood.

TCRdb reanalysed the reads using MiXCR and keeps one entry per CDR3 protein. The sample has thousands of distinct CDR3 sequences, over 15% seen once. The TCR originated in a human patient who had a liver transplant. Some T cells may originate from the graft donor.

The CDR3 reads CASSEQETGYEQYF. The CDR3 bases are TGTGCCAGCAGTGAGCAAGAGACTGGGTACGAGCAGTACTTC. The chain carries TRBV27 and TRBJ2-7, with no clear D. V lost 5 bases, J lost 4 bases, and 15 bases lay in between. The CDR3 length is 14 residues. Germline V gives CDR1 MNHEY, CDR2 SMNVEV (reference sequence).